This T cell receptor (beta chain) was obtained from a study of regulatory T cells in long-lasting Graves disease (dated by TCRdb to the early 2020s). The study in broad terms: Newly diagnosed Graves' disease patients had taken antithyroid drugs for less than 3 months. This study used TCR sequencing and RNA sequencing of peripheral blood to compare persistent Graves' disease patients against newly diagnosed Graves' disease patients. The study was registered as a clinical trial and conducted in China. A total of 33 samples were covered by TCR sequencing, comprising approximately 13 persistent and 20 or so newly diagnosed Graves' disease patients.

Library prep was done by multiplex PCR. TCRdb names Illumina HiSeq 4000 as the instrument used. CDR3 regions were amplified by Arm-PCR with iRepertoire HTBI primers to construct TCR beta libraries. PCR products were gel purified before sequencing. The authors processed their data as follows. Gene usage analysis of CDR3 amino acid clonotypes relied on the approximately 68 TRBV and 15 or so TRBJ segments identified across samples. Filtered high-quality paired reads were merged into contigs using COPE and FqMerger. BLAST was used to align contigs to the IMGT TRBV, TRBD and TRBJ reference genes, and CDR3 was defined following IMGT. Clonotypes above 0.1% frequency were classified as highly expanded clones. Shannon entropy was used to measure repertoire diversity, and the Gini coefficient was used to measure V-J evenness. Clonotypes shared by more than one individual were considered public. TCRdb reworked the public reads: Q25 trimming with fastp, MiXCR clone assembly, productive beta chains retained. Under each unique CDR3 protein, matching rows form one entry showing the most common genes and DNA. TCRdb's processing, not the authors', yielded these V and J calls. The table for this sample lists 350,000 to 400,000 distinct CDR3 sequences; about a sixth of them were counted only once. The top ten constitute about 24% of the sample.

The time point label, as the study defines it: newly diagnosed GD, antithyroid drugs for less than 3 months. For both TCR sequencing and RNA sequencing, RNA was extracted from PBMCs in TRIzol. Graves' disease was diagnosed according to American Thyroid Association guidelines. Recruitment of patients was carried out at an endocrinology department in Xi'an, China. Each patient gave 9 to 10 milliliters of peripheral blood, collected in an EDTA anticoagulant tube. PBMCs were isolated by Ficoll Paque Plus density gradient separation without further T cell sorting. RNA quality was checked with an Agilent 2100 Bioanalyzer and agarose gel, and concentration with a NanoDrop 2000. CDR3 length: 14 amino acids, cysteine to phenylalanine. This entry keeps only the CDR3 DNA: 42 bases, framed from base 1. V is pared back by 4 bases and J by 4 bases, with 11 bases lying between the germline termini. Based on the germline V gene, the CDR1 and CDR2 sequences are SGHTA and FQGNSA.

This clonotype was recorded many times. The antigen it binds to is not known. No per-base quality is available; no much larger clone lies one base away. The paper's findings and limits, for the study overall: Persistent patients shared more public clonotypes among themselves (around 2,700) than newly diagnosed patients did (roughly 920). Because the primary lesion, thyroid tissue, could not be accessed, the study looked at peripheral blood alone. Sequencing and analysis were limited to the TCR beta chain. As a limitation, the authors acknowledged that the small sample size may reduce accuracy. Compared with newly diagnosed patients, persistent Graves' disease patients had lower TCR Shannon entropy and fewer highly expanded clones, which suggests clonal expansion. Persistent disease showed preferential use of TRBV28, TRBJ1-2 and TRBJ2-5, whereas newly diagnosed disease favored TRBV20-1 and TRBJ2-1.

Sequenced here: peripheral blood mononuclear cells (PBMCs), sampled at new diagnosis, from a patient treated with antithyroid drugs. The sequence came from a female donor with Graves disease. The V and J genes are TRBV7-2 and TRBJ2-1, and possibly TRBD1, on 6 matching bases. The DNA sequence reads TGTGCCAGCAGCTCCCCACAGGGATACAATGAGCAGTTCTTC. It is translated as CASSSPQGYNEQFF.